This paragraph covers one TCR beta chain sequence. The sample belongs to a study of cytomegalovirus exposure and HLA in healthy donors. CDR1 and CDR2 (germline): MNHEY, SMNVEV (reference sequence). There are 15 residues in the CDR3. Trimming at V came to 4 bases and at J to 3 bases, leaving 4 bases not matched to a gene. With 60 Vbeta and 13 Jbeta primers, the PCR was carried out. Using immunoSEQ multiplex PCR, the repertoire was profiled, and TCRdb retains in-frame clones only, with some absent. The sample consists of some 85,000 clones, roughly three quarters of them appearing once. The rearrangement links TRBV27 to TRBJ1-2; 11 nucleotides agree with TRBD1. What was sequenced was PBMCs. This TCR was sampled from a man aged 35 to 55 in good health and CMV-seronegative. CDR3 protein: CASSSPGQGDYGYTF. The CDR3 region has the DNA TGTGCCAGCAGTTCCCCGGGACAGGGGGACTATGGCTACACCTTC.